The TCR beta chain under discussion was sequenced for a study of PD-L1 blockade in urothelial cancer. Study background: Atezolizumab at 1,200 mg intravenously every 3 weeks was started by patients at some point between 2014 and 2016. Blood drawn 3 weeks (second dose) and 6 weeks after treatment start was analyzed. A median approximately 150,000 T cells were found in blood samples.

The germline V gene encodes CDR1 MNHEY and CDR2 SVGAGI. The CDR3 runs 15 residues. V shed 2 bases and J 4 bases; nucleotides not matched to a gene: 3. The table came from immunoSEQ multiplex PCR; TCRdb's copy has only in-frame clones and leaves some out. The table lists around 48,000 clones, about 90% of them singletons. With regard to this clone: The antigen is undetermined.

Findings and limits, study-wide: Better survival was forecast by a pretreatment blood TCR clonality below the median.

The sample's time point: peripheral blood 6 weeks after treatment start. Material: PBMCs, obtained around atezolizumab (anti-PD-L1) treatment. The clonotype was recovered from a man aged 60 to 69 with urothelial cancer. This chain links TRBV6-5 with TRBJ2-7; 12 bases fit TRBD2. CDR3: CASSYLAGGLYEQYF. The CDR3 bases are TGTGCCAGCAGTTACCTAGCGGGGGGGCTTTACGAGCAGTACTTC.